This T cell receptor (beta chain) emerged from a study of blood T cells in healthy people across ages. In germline, CDR1 is MNHNS, CDR2 SASEGT. The germline V and J ends were trimmed by 2 bases and 4 bases, with 15 bases remaining between them. This CDR3 has 15 amino acids. Study-wide findings and caveats: Roughly linearly, TCR beta diversity per million T cells fell as age increased. Estimates of diversity drawn from one million T cells were considered underestimates.

Sample-barcoded 5' priming and a J-beta primer mix drove a second PCR of about 6 to 12 cycles. TCRdb analysed the 5' RACE reads with MiXCR anew, one entry per CDR3 protein. The table includes 980,000 or so distinct CDR3 sequences, 40% to 60% detected once. Each donor had 8 to 10 milliliters of peripheral blood drawn. Each sample used at least 7 million PBMCs. This clonotype has a handful of counts. The target antigen is unknown. This clonotype was sampled from a man aged 25 to 45 in good health. J is TRBJ2-7 and V is TRBV6-1; the D is unclear. The specimen sequenced was blood. In DNA form, the CDR3 reads TGTGCCAGCAGTGAATTCGGCAGACCACCTTACGAGCAGTACTTC. This codes for CASSEFGRPPYEQYF.